The next 10 T cell receptor beta chains were all read from a single sample in a study of T cells in localized non-small cell lung cancer. Measured with immunoSEQ multiplex PCR; TCRdb has only the in-frame clones, and not every one. The sample contains 32,000 or so clones, 90% of which appear only once. Source: peripheral blood, taken before any cancer treatment. The source is a man aged 40-75 years with stage I lung adenocarcinoma.

The chain combines TRBV15 with TRBJ2-5, with a tentative D call TRBD1 (6 bases). Germline V gene sequence: CDR1 LNHNV, CDR2 YYDKDF (reference sequence). Between the trimmed V and J ends, which lost 1 base and 2 bases, there was a span of 8 bases. CDR3 size: 14 residues. The CDR3 sequence: CATSRGTAQETQYF. The CDR3 coding sequence is TGTGCCACCAGCAGAGGGACAGCTCAAGAGACCCAGTACTTC.

CDR3 residues: CSVSKVTETQYF. The CDR3, as DNA: TGCAGCGTCTCCAAGGTTACTGAGACCCAGTACTTC. This chain joins TRBV29-1 and TRBJ2-5; no reliable D call. The CDR3 spans 12 residues. The germline gives CDR1 SQVTM, CDR2 ANQGSEA. The V end lost 6 bases, the J end lost 5 bases, and 13 bases lay between the germline ends.

CDR3 sequence: CASSYSGRDYGYTF. The CDR3 region has the DNA TGTGCCAGCAGTTACTCTGGCAGGGACTATGGCTACACCTTC. The chain has TRBV6-5 and TRBJ1-2, with D perhaps TRBD1 (5 bases). The germline V gene encodes CDR1 MNHEY and CDR2 SVGAGI. V was shortened by 0 bases and J by 3 bases, with 8 bases between the two germline ends. The CDR3 length is 14 residues.

The V call is TRBV9, the J call TRBJ2-1; the D gene could be TRBD1 or TRBD2 (5 bases each). Germline CDR1 is SGDLS and CDR2 is YYNGEE. CDR3 length: 16 residues. Trimming removed 0 bases from V and 6 bases from J, with 16 bases in between. This chain's CDR3 is CASSVAAGTGPNEQFF. The CDR3 DNA reads as TGTGCCAGCAGCGTAGCCGCCGGAACGGGACCCAATGAGCAGTTCTTC.

In this sample, this clone turned up a few times. The rearrangement links TRBV18 to TRBJ2-5; no firm D call. V was shortened by 2 bases and J by 5 bases, with 12 bases between the two germline ends. The CDR3 is 14 amino acids. Per germline, CDR1 KGHSH and CDR2 LQKENI. In nucleotides, the CDR3 is TGTGCCAGCTCACCAGTGAAGGGCTGGGAGACCCAGTACTTC. Translated, it gives CASSPVKGWETQYF.

This chain links TRBV10-1 with TRBJ2-1, with 8 bases aligning to TRBD1. CDR3 length: 15 amino acids. Germline-derived CDR1 and CDR2 are WNHNN and SYGVQD (reference sequence). The V segment lost 3 bases and the J segment 6 bases; nucleotides outside the gene matches: 7. The CDR3 sequence: CASSDSGRGLNEQFF. CDR3 DNA sequence: TGCGCCAGCAGTGATTCGGGCAGGGGGCTCAATGAGCAGTTCTTC.

This clone was seen more than once but under ten times. The rearrangement links TRBV5-8 to TRBJ2-2, with D perhaps TRBD1 or TRBD2 (6 bases each). CDR1 and CDR2 (germline): SGHTS, YDEGEE. V shed 3 bases and J shed 5 bases, with 14 bases lying between them. The CDR3 runs 15 residues. The CDR3 is CASSSGQGGTGELFF. As DNA, the CDR3 is TGTGCCAGCAGCTCGGGACAAGGGGGGACCGGGGAGCTGTTTTTT.

The gene calls are TRBV10-3 and TRBJ1-1; tentatively, D is TRBD1 (5 bases). The germline gives CDR1 ENHRY, CDR2 SYGVKD. The length of the CDR3 is 14 residues. V was shortened by 2 bases and J by 0 bases, with 7 bases between the two germline ends. In DNA, the CDR3 is TGTGCCATCAGTGAGCAGGGAATGAACACTGAAGCTTTCTTT. It specifies CAISEQGMNTEAFF.

V usage is TRBV7-2 and J usage is TRBJ2-3; D uncertain. The V gene lost 1 base and the J gene lost 0 bases, with 11 bases spanning the gap. The V gene's germline CDR1 is SGHTA and CDR2 FQGNSA. The CDR3 sequence is 16 residues long. CDR3: CASSLVGGRSTDTQYF. The CDR3 DNA sequence: TGTGCCAGCAGCTTAGTGGGTGGGCGAAGCACAGATACGCAGTATTTT.

The rearrangement joins TRBV7-9 to TRBJ2-7; D may be TRBD1 (6 bases). Trimming left V 5 bases short and J 1 base short, with 15 bases between. Germline V gene data show CDR1 as SEHNR and CDR2 as FQNEAQ (reference sequence). The CDR3 contains 15 residues. CDR3 DNA: TGTGCCAGCAGCCCAACAGCGACAGGATCCTACGAGCAGTACTTC. It codes for CASSPTATGSYEQYF.